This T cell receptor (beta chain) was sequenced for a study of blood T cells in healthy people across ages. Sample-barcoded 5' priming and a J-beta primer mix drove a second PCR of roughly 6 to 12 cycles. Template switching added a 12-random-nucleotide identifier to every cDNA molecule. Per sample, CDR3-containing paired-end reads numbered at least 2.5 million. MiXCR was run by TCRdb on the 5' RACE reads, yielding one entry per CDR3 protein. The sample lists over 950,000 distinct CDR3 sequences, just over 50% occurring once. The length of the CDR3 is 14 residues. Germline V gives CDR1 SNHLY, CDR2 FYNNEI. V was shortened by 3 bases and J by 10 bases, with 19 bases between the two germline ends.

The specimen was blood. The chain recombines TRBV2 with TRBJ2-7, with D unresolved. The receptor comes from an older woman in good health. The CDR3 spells CASSESRALEAQYF. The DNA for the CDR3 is TGTGCCAGCAGTGAGAGTCGAGCCCTAGAAGCCCAGTACTTC.